Below are 5 T cell receptor beta chains sequenced from a single sample in a study of regulatory T cells in long-lasting Graves disease. Time point given: newly diagnosed GD, antithyroid drugs for less than 3 months. The authors made the TCR library using RNA they extracted from PBMCs. For TCR beta, libraries came from iRepertoire HTBI primers and Arm-PCR of CDR3 regions. TCRdb processed the multiplex PCR reads anew with MiXCR; each CDR3 protein has one entry. The sample records about 420,000 distinct CDR3 sequences, about a sixth being singletons. The same data also contributed to another study, on T cells in Graves' hyperthyroidism and ophthalmopathy.

Sequencing used peripheral blood mononuclear cells (PBMCs), obtained at new diagnosis, from a patient treated with antithyroid drugs. All receptors derive from a woman under 30 with Graves disease.

Note on this clonotype: The conserved phenylalanine or tryptophan is not found at the CDR3 terminus, so this likely reflects a read error. The limits of the CDR3 on the DNA are not certain, so only TCRdb's listed CDR3 is given. The rearrangement links TRBV7-3 to TRBJ2-2; the tabulated D call, TRBD1, remains unverified against the DNA. The germline CDR1 and CDR2 sequences are SGHTA and FQGTGA. Ends included, the CDR3 has 17 residues. The CDR3 loop reads CASSLNVDQGSTGEVFL.

The table lists this clonotype with a few counts. The chain joins TRBV27 to TRBJ2-1; the match to TRBD2 covers 8 bases. V lost 8 bases and J lost 8; bases outside the gene matches: 11. The length of the CDR3 is 14 residues. The germline CDR1 and CDR2 sequences are MNHEY and SMNVEV (reference sequence). CDR3 bases: TGTGCCAGCGGGGCAGCGGGAGTTTTTGATGAGCAGTTCTTC. It is translated as CASGAAGVFDEQFF.

The rearrangement links TRBV30 to TRBJ2-3; TRBD2 might be the D (5 bases). Germline V gene data show CDR1 as GTSNPN and CDR2 as SVGIG (reference sequence). This CDR3 contains 12 residues. Deletions cut 3 bases from V and 4 bases from J, with 8 bases between. The CDR3 DNA is TGTGCCTGGAGAGTAGCGCCAGATACGCAGTATTTT. It yields the protein CAWRVAPDTQYF.

This clonotype was detected ten times or more. The chain joins TRBV12-3 or TRBV12-4 to TRBJ2-7, with 13 bases matching TRBD2. The length of the CDR3 is 19 residues. V was pared by 6 bases and J by 2 bases, with 16 bases of the junction left unmatched. This CDR3 is CASSPVGTSGTLNAYEQYF. As DNA, the CDR3 is TGTGCCAGCAGCCCTGTTGGGACTAGCGGGACCCTCAATGCCTACGAGCAGTACTTC.

This clonotype has more than one count but fewer than ten. This chain links TRBV4-1 with TRBJ2-2; D is ambiguous. From germline, CDR1 is MGHRA and CDR2 YSYEKL. V lost 0 bases, J lost 4 bases, and 12 bases lay in between. The CDR3 loop spans 16 amino acids. Written as DNA, the CDR3 is TGCGCCAGCAGCCAAGATCCCCTCCCGTTCACCGGGGAGCTGTTTTTT. Residues: CASSQDPLPFTGELFF.